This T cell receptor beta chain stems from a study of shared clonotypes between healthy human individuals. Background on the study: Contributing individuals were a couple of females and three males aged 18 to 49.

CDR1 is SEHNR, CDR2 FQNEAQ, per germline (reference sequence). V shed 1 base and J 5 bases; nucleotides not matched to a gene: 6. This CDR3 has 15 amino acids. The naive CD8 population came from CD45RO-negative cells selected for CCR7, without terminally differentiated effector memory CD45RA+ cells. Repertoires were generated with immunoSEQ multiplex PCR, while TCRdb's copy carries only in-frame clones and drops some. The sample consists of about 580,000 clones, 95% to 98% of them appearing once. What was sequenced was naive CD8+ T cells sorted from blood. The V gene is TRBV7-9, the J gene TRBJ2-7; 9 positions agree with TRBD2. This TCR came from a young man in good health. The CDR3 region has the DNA TGTGCCAGCAGCTTAGGGCGGGAGGGCCGGAACGAGCAGTACTTC. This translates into CASSLGREGRNEQYF. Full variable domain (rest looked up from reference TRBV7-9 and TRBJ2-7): DTGVSQNPRHKITKRGQNVTFRCDPISEHNRLYWYRQTLGQGPEFLTYFQNEAQLEKSRLLSDRFSAERPKGSFSTLEIQRTEQGDSAMYLCASSLGREGRNEQYFGPGTRLTVT.